This T cell receptor beta chain was identified during a study of regulatory T cells in long-lasting Graves disease (dated by TCRdb to the early 2020s). General notes on the study: Patients with newly diagnosed Graves' disease had been on antithyroid drugs for under 3 months. Persistent Graves' disease patients were compared with newly diagnosed Graves' disease patients by peripheral blood TCR sequencing and RNA sequencing. The study was registered as a clinical trial and conducted in China. A total of approximately 35 samples were covered by TCR sequencing, comprising approximately 13 persistent and around 20 newly diagnosed Graves' disease patients.

Study-wide conclusions, independent of this receptor: The authors noted that the small sample size was a limitation that may lower accuracy. Patients with persistent disease shared more public clonotypes (about 2,900) than newly diagnosed patients did (nearly 1,000). Peripheral blood alone was examined, since thyroid tissue, which constituted the primary lesion, could not be accessed. Sequencing and analysis were limited to the TCR beta chain. Compared with newly diagnosed patients, patients with persistent Graves' disease had lower TCR Shannon entropy and fewer highly expanded clones, which suggests clonal expansion.

The time point label, as the study defines it: newly diagnosed GD, antithyroid drugs for less than 3 months. RNA was extracted from PBMCs in TRIzol for both TCR sequencing and RNA sequencing. The diagnosis of Graves' disease followed American Thyroid Association guidelines. The patients came from an endocrinology department in Xi'an, China. Each patient gave approximately 9.7 milliliters of peripheral blood, collected in an EDTA anticoagulant tube. Ficoll Paque Plus density gradient separation was used to isolate PBMCs, and no further T cell sorting was performed. RNA quality was checked with an Agilent 2100 Bioanalyzer and agarose gel, and concentration with a NanoDrop 2000. Libraries were constructed by multiplex PCR. TCRdb lists the instrument as Illumina HiSeq 4000. TCR beta libraries were built with iRepertoire HTBI primers and Arm-PCR amplification of CDR3 regions. Gel purification was performed on PCR products prior to sequencing. In the source study's methods: A total of 62 TRBV and approximately 13 TRBJ segments were identified across samples and were used for gene usage analysis of CDR3 amino acid clonotypes. COPE and FqMerger were used to merge the filtered high-quality paired reads into contigs. BLAST was used to align contigs to IMGT TRBV, TRBD and TRBJ reference genes, with CDR3 defined following IMGT. Clonotypes above 0.1% frequency were classified as highly expanded clones. Shannon entropy served as the measure of repertoire diversity, while the Gini coefficient captured V-J evenness. Public clonotypes were defined as clonotypes shared by more than one individual. The public reads were quality trimmed at Q25 with fastp and then assembled into clones with MiXCR by TCRdb, keeping productive beta chains. Entries are consolidated by CDR3 protein sequence, retaining the most common genes and DNA. TCRdb's processing, not the study's, gives the V and J calls here. This sample has approximately 560,000 distinct CDR3 sequences in its table, and about 16% of those were observed once. The ten most abundant clones make up 12% of the sample.

Ten or more counts support this clonotype. What antigen it recognizes has not been identified. Base qualities are missing; no much larger clone stands one base away. These data were also reused for a study on T cells in Graves' hyperthyroidism and ophthalmopathy. Per that second paper: Stable Graves' hyperthyroidism was defined as the absence of progression to ophthalmopathy over 18 months of follow-up. Hyperthyroidism patients were newly diagnosed, had a disease duration of under 2 months, and were aged 18 to 65 years. Any patient with an uncontrolled infection, another autoimmune disease, pregnancy or lactation was excluded. Diagnoses were based on clinical symptoms, serum thyroxine and TRAb, thyroid ultrasound and orbital computed tomography. The first round of RT-PCR for the TCR CDR3 was performed with the HTBI primer set and the Qiagen OneStep RT-PCR kit. Most expanded thyroid clonotypes (frequency above 0.001) were also detected in blood, a finding suggesting that blood repertoires may reflect thyroid immune responses. A model built on a 13 V-J signature distinguished ophthalmopathy from stable hyperthyroidism, reaching about 88% sensitivity and about 81% specificity in cross-validation and 80%/75% in testing. During validation, the model predicted progression to ophthalmopathy a median of about 6.5 months ahead of onset, with around 65% sensitivity and 72% to 80% specificity. TCR V-J signatures able to tell the groups apart were searched for in a discovery cohort of 90 to 100 patients, of whom 43 had Graves' ophthalmopathy and 57 had stable Graves' hyperthyroidism. Prospective prediction of ophthalmopathy was tested in an independent validation cohort of approximately 19 hyperthyroidism patients and some 17 patients who later progressed to ophthalmopathy. For training and testing, the 95 to 100 patients in the discovery cohort were randomly divided in a 7:3 ratio. The study also compared thyroid tissue and blood T-cell repertoires from a handful of Graves' hyperthyroidism patients. Once sampling was done, hyperthyroidism patients were given methimazole at a starting dose of 30 mg daily, whereas ophthalmopathy patients were given high-dose intravenous methylprednisolone. Libraries were constructed in a second round of multiplex PCR, after which size selection and purification were carried out. Paired-end sequencing of the libraries was performed with 100 bp reads on an Illumina HiSeq2000. SOAPnuke was used to process the raw data, removing reads that contained adapters or uncalled bases, had a mean Phred below 15, or lacked an exact match to the constant primer or identifier. High-quality paired reads were merged with COPE v1.2.5, and unique nucleotide sequences were defined as clonotypes. Clonotypes were aligned to IMGT TRBV, TRBD and TRBJ reference segments using MiTCR v1.1. Only V-J combinations with frequency above 0.0001, covering 98% to 99.2% of repertoires, were analysed. The TCS score was defined as the ratio of F50 (clonal expansion) to E x V (chaos), calculated using BLOSUM62-based TCRdist between CDR3 peptides within each V-J. Welch's t-statistics and random forest reduced roughly 540 V-J features to about 13, which were used in a naive Bayes classifier (R e1071). Sample size was not statistically predetermined, and investigators were not blinded to group allocation. According to the paper, TCR Vbeta CDR3 sequencing was carried out on about 140 peripheral blood samples, which came from fewer than 50 ophthalmopathy, roughly 75 hyperthyroidism and approximately 17 progressor patients.

The TCR comes from a man between 18 and 35 years old with Graves disease. Donor details come from another sample of the same person, matched by shared clones. Sequencing was performed on peripheral blood mononuclear cells (PBMCs), taken at new diagnosis, from a patient treated with antithyroid drugs.

The DNA reads TGTGCCACTAAGTTTAGGCTAGCGGGAGATGAGCAGTTCTTC. Its translation is CATKFRLAGDEQFF. This sequence uses TRBV28 and TRBJ2-1; 10 of the junction bases match TRBD2. The CDR3, cysteine through phenylalanine, is 14 amino acids long. This entry keeps only the CDR3 DNA: 42 bases, framed from base 1. CDR1 and CDR2, per the germline V gene, are MDHEN and SYDVKM. V loses 10 bases at its end and J loses 8 bases; junction bases beyond the gene matches: 11.